This T cell receptor (beta chain) emerged from a study of blood T cell repertoires in COVID-19. This table comes from immunoSEQ multiplex PCR, and its TCRdb copy is limited to in-frame clones, with some not included. This sample has approximately 250,000 clones; 75% to 90% occur once, and the top ten carry around 3%. In germline, CDR1 is MGHRA, CDR2 YSYEKL. This CDR3 is built from 16 residues. The V end lost 6 bases, the J end lost 1 base, and 15 bases lay between the germline ends. Sequences were obtained from PBMCs or T cells enriched from blood (not recorded which). The TCR originated in a woman aged 40 to 50 who had been exposed to COVID-19. The chain links TRBV4-1 to TRBJ1-4; D is unresolved. This chain's CDR3 is CASRNLFGETNEKLFF. In DNA, the CDR3 is TGCGCCAGCAGAAATCTTTTCGGGGAAACTAATGAAAAACTGTTTTTT.